This T cell receptor (beta chain) was recorded in a study of blood T cell repertoires in COVID-19. Whole-study context: Samples taken during acute and convalescent COVID-19 were collected in the United States, Italy and Spain. T cells, B-cell-depleted T cells, or PBMCs provided the cDNA or gDNA that served as material.

Study processing details: Estimation of nucleated cell counts was performed using reference gene primer amplification. Generated by immunoSEQ multiplex PCR, the TCRdb table keeps only in-frame clones and is missing some. The DNA was the basis for D and trimming; V, J and clone size are from that table. The table lists approximately 180,000 clones, approximately 85% of them singletons. V lost 6 bases and J lost 2; bases outside the gene matches: 9. Germline-derived CDR1 and CDR2 are ENHRY and SYGVKD. The CDR3 contains 15 residues. The sample taken for sequencing was peripheral blood. The clonotype originates from a human donor with active or convalescent COVID-19. The donor label of this sample is uncertain. The chain couples TRBV10-3 to TRBJ2-7; TRBD1 agrees at 8 bases. The chain's CDR3 is CAISTPLDRAYEQYF. The CDR3 DNA reads TGTGCCATCAGCACGCCGTTGGACAGGGCCTACGAGCAGTACTTC.